This is a list of T cell receptor beta chains from one sample in a study of blood T cell repertoires in COVID-19. Profiled with immunoSEQ multiplex PCR; TCRdb holds only in-frame clones, not every one. The table has 60,000 to 70,000 clones, approximately 83% seen once. Sequenced input: peripheral blood. These receptors all come from a man aged 35-49 years with COVID-19, enrolled during active disease. Each CDR3 is given without its conserved first and last residue. A D gene is named only where the DNA matches it firmly. Only part of the rows carry a size: once, few, many, or a class if the clone is expanded.

d_gene | j_gene | v_gene | abundance | CDR3aa
NA | TRBJ1-2 | TRBV30 | NA | AWRNREGSYGYT
NA | TRBJ2-3 | TRBV7-8 | NA | ASSLAGRGPNTQY
TRBD1 | TRBJ1-6 | TRBV5-1 | NA | ASSGPTGGQSPLH
TRBD2 | TRBJ2-1 | TRBV5-6 | NA | ASSDGTTNEQF
TRBD1 | TRBJ2-5 | TRBV7-9 | NA | ASSLSTGEETQY
TRBD1 | TRBJ1-5 | TRBV2 | NA | ASSVQGIQSQPQH
TRBD1 | TRBJ1-4 | TRBV30 | NA | AWSRTGQGRNEKLF
NA | TRBJ1-1 | TRBV5-4 | NA | ASTRRGVSEAF
TRBD2 | TRBJ2-3 | TRBV4-1 | once | ASSRGLAGGDTQY
NA | TRBJ2-5 | TRBV5-1 | NA | ASSAMRVGETQY
NA | TRBJ1-1 | TRBV2 | NA | ASSEPDRDEAF
TRBD1 | TRBJ1-6 | TRBV5-6 | NA | ASSGQGAYNSPLH
TRBD1 | TRBJ1-5 | TRBV15 | NA | ATSSYGQGEQPQH
NA | TRBJ1-4 | TRBV11-2 | NA | ASSLGQGTNEKLF
TRBD1 | TRBJ2-5 | TRBV3-1/TRBV3-2 | NA | ASSPGQQETQY
NA | TRBJ1-2 | TRBV9 | NA | ASSETNYGYT
TRBD2 | TRBJ2-1 | TRBV30 | NA | AWVRTSGYNEQF
TRBD1 | TRBJ1-2 | TRBV5-1 | NA | ASRTGQADHGYT
NA | TRBJ1-5 | TRBV6-1 | NA | ASSGPSSTNLNQPQH
NA | TRBJ1-2 | TRBV27 | NA | ASSRSDVYGYT
TRBD1 | TRBJ1-1 | TRBV4-1 | NA | ASSQARDSDMPSNTEAF
NA | TRBJ1-1 | TRBV7-9 | once | ASSLVAGTEAF
NA | TRBJ1-3 | TRBV6-1 | few | ASSEAPGASGNTIY
NA | TRBJ1-1 | TRBV2 | NA | ASTGPRGAF
NA | TRBJ1-3 | TRBV9 | NA | ASRRDRGGNTIY
NA | TRBJ2-4 | TRBV2 | NA | ASSESGFKNIQY
NA | TRBJ2-2 | TRBV7-9 | NA | ASSPGPANTGELF
NA | TRBJ1-2 | TRBV5-1 | NA | ASSRGDTDGYT
NA | TRBJ2-7 | TRBV5-1 | once | ASSLEIAPYEQY
TRBD1 | TRBJ2-7 | TRBV30 | NA | AWVSQGAEGQY
NA | TRBJ1-1 | TRBV10-3 | NA | ASKTQDTEAF